This T cell receptor (beta chain) was recorded in a study of shared clonotypes between healthy human individuals. Details on this clone: What it recognizes is unknown.

Profiling relied on immunoSEQ multiplex PCR, and the TCRdb table lists in-frame clones only, not all of them. Altogether roughly 2,000,000 clones are present, 90% to 95% being singletons, with the ten largest covering more than 1.5%. In the naive CD8 group, cells lacked CD45RO and were positively selected for CCR7, so terminally differentiated effector memory CD45RA+ cells were left out. The V gene's germline CDR1 is MGHRA and CDR2 YSYEKL. The CDR3 sequence is 15 residues long. V was clipped by 4 bases and J by 2 bases, with 14 bases between them. Findings and limits, study-wide: In the sorted subsets, rarefaction showed sequencing was incomplete despite large depth.

Sequencing was performed on naive CD8+ T cells from PBMCs. The chain couples TRBV4-1 to TRBJ1-1, with a tentative D call TRBD1 (6 bases). This clonotype was sampled from a man aged 18 to 30 in good health. Some clones in this sample may be carry-over from other donors' samples. In nucleotides, the CDR3 is TGCGCCAGCAGCCGACCTAGGGGGAGCAACACTGAAGCTTTCTTT. It codes for CASSRPRGSNTEAFF.